This T cell receptor (beta chain) was recorded in a study of identical twins. Study-level results: The authors drew conclusions from cross-sectional statistical analysis rather than following the same donors.

A universal primer binding site was introduced by template switching. The final cDNA contained unique molecular identifiers. A single record per CDR3 protein comes from TCRdb applying MiXCR to the 5' RACE reads. The sample holds approximately 470,000 distinct CDR3 sequences, 13% to 15% seen once. Everyone who donated was a healthy Caucasian. This clonotype was seen a handful of times. As yet, its antigen is unknown. The CDR3 loop spans 16 amino acids. V trimming: 3 bases; J trimming: 0 bases; junction bases outside the gene matches: 7. Germline V gives CDR1 MDHEN, CDR2 SYDVKM. This sample was shared with a second study, whose subject was yellow fever vaccine responses in identical twins. That paper notes: It has been reported that, in twins, the vaccine T cell response seemed partly convergent and partly personalized.

The chain recombines TRBV28 with TRBJ2-7; 8 bases are a match to TRBD2. The receptor comes from a woman aged 18-30 years in good health. Sequencing was carried out using CD4+ T cells sorted from blood. CDR3 residues: CASSLVAGLSSYEQYF. In nucleotides, the CDR3 is TGTGCCAGCAGTTTGGTAGCGGGACTAAGCTCCTACGAGCAGTACTTC.